This T cell receptor beta chain is drawn from a study of CD8 T cells in Susac syndrome. General study findings and limits: The study admitted that it had a relatively small number of individuals in its TCR sequencing and HLA analysis.

This clonotype was observed a single time. Antigen unknown. Random hexamers were used to reverse transcribe an amount of about 0.5 to 1 ug RNA. Across 54 Vbeta and 13 Jbeta, immunoSEQ multiplex PCR amplified TCR beta CDR3. TCRdb reprocessed the immunoSEQ multiplex PCR reads with MiXCR, giving one entry per CDR3 protein. Here the sample spans over 95,000 distinct CDR3 sequences, nearly 95% being singletons. Material: CD4+ T cells from PBMCs. The TCR comes from a human donor in good health.

CDR3 DNA: TGTGCCAGCGGGCAGAATCAGCCCCAGCATTTT. Protein product: CASGQNQPQHF. This chain links TRBV21-1 with TRBJ1-5. TRBV21-1 counts as a pseudogene. This CDR3 has 11 amino acids.